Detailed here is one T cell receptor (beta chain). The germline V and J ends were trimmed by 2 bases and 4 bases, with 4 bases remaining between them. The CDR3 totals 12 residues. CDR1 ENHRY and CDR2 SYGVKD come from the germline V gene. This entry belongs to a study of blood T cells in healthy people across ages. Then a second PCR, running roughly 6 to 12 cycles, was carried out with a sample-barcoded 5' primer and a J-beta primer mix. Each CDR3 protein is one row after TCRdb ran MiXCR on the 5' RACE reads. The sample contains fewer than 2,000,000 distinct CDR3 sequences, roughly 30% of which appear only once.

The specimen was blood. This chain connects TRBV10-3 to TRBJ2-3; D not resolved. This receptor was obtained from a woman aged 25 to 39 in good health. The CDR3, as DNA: TGTGCCATCAGTGAGAAGGCAGATACGCAGTATTTT. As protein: CAISEKADTQYF.